A selection of T cell receptor beta chains follows, all from one sample in a study of blood T cells in healthy people across ages. TCRdb re-called the 5' RACE reads with MiXCR, one entry per CDR3 protein. Of about 1.8 million distinct CDR3 sequences in the sample, roughly 50% were seen once. Sequenced: blood. The receptors stem from a woman between 40 and 55 years old in good health. The CDR3 runs from the conserved cysteine through the conserved F or W. Fields, in order: CDR3 protein, CDR3 DNA, D gene, V gene, J gene, clone size. The D gene is left open where the match is weak. A row's size may be missing; if present it is once, few, many or a size class.

CDR3 protein: CSASPSGGLGAQYF
CDR3 DNA: TGCAGTGCTAGTCCTAGCGGGGGCCTGGGGGCCCAGTACTTC
D gene: TRBD2
V gene: TRBV20-1
J gene: TRBJ2-5
clone size: -

CDR3 protein: CASSQAGDTGELFF
CDR3 DNA: TGTGCCAGCAGCCAGGCAGGGGACACCGGGGAGCTGTTTTTT
D gene: -
V gene: TRBV3-1
J gene: TRBJ2-2
clone size: -

CDR3 protein: CASSQDARTLGNAEQFF
CDR3 DNA: TGCGCCAGCAGCCAAGATGCCCGGACCCTAGGCAACGCTGAGCAGTTCTTC
D gene: -
V gene: TRBV4-3
J gene: TRBJ2-1
clone size: few

CDR3 protein: CAISDLPQGIYEQYF
CDR3 DNA: TGTGCCATCAGTGATCTGCCACAGGGGATCTACGAGCAGTACTTC
D gene: TRBD1
V gene: TRBV10-3
J gene: TRBJ2-7
clone size: -

CDR3 protein: CASSQPGQGVNEQYF
CDR3 DNA: TGTGCCAGTAGCCAGCCGGGACAGGGGGTCAACGAGCAGTACTTC
D gene: TRBD1
V gene: TRBV19
J gene: TRBJ2-7
clone size: few

CDR3 protein: CASSRHRELYGYTF
CDR3 DNA: TGTGCCAGCAGTCGGCACAGGGAACTCTATGGCTACACCTTC
D gene: -
V gene: TRBV27
J gene: TRBJ1-2
clone size: few

CDR3 protein: CASSTGVQETQYF
CDR3 DNA: TGTGCTAGCAGCACGGGGGTACAAGAGACCCAGTACTTC
D gene: -
V gene: TRBV5-1
J gene: TRBJ2-5
clone size: -

CDR3 protein: CASSPLKDYEQYF
CDR3 DNA: TGTGCCAGCAGCCCATTGAAGGACTACGAGCAGTACTTC
D gene: -
V gene: TRBV6-5
J gene: TRBJ2-7
clone size: -

CDR3 protein: CASSLELRQGIGETQYF
CDR3 DNA: TGTGCCAGCAGCTTGGAGCTCCGTCAGGGGATAGGGGAGACCCAGTACTTC
D gene: -
V gene: TRBV5-6
J gene: TRBJ2-5
clone size: -

CDR3 protein: CASSSGNNGQPQHF
CDR3 DNA: TGTGCCAGCAGCTCTGGGAACAACGGACAGCCCCAGCATTTT
D gene: -
V gene: TRBV5-6
J gene: TRBJ1-5
clone size: few

CDR3 protein: CASSLSPAGGELFF
CDR3 DNA: TGTGCCAGCAGTTTATCGCCCGCCGGCGGGGAGCTGTTTTTT
D gene: -
V gene: TRBV27
J gene: TRBJ2-2
clone size: -

CDR3 protein: CSGSPGGVLNTGELFF
CDR3 DNA: TGCAGTGGCTCTCCGGGGGGCGTGCTTAACACCGGGGAGCTGTTTTTT
D gene: -
V gene: TRBV20-1
J gene: TRBJ2-2
clone size: -

CDR3 protein: CASSQHDLDLDAQYF
CDR3 DNA: TGTGCCAGCAGCCAACACGACCTCGACCTGGATGCGCAGTATTTT
D gene: -
V gene: TRBV4-2
J gene: TRBJ2-3
clone size: few

CDR3 protein: CASSLGRVTSEQYF
CDR3 DNA: TGTGCCAGCAGCTTAGGCCGTGTAACCAGCGAGCAGTACTTC
D gene: -
V gene: TRBV13
J gene: TRBJ2-7
clone size: -

CDR3 protein: CASSFRGGAYNEQFF
CDR3 DNA: TGTGCCAGCAGCTTCCGCGGGGGGGCCTACAATGAGCAGTTCTTC
D gene: TRBD2
V gene: TRBV7-9
J gene: TRBJ2-1
clone size: few

CDR3 protein: CATSRQQNQETQYF
CDR3 DNA: TGTGCCACCAGCAGACAACAGAACCAAGAGACCCAGTACTTC
D gene: -
V gene: TRBV15
J gene: TRBJ2-5
clone size: -

CDR3 protein: CATSEPQAQGYNEQFF
CDR3 DNA: TGTGCCACCAGTGAACCCCAGGCTCAGGGCTACAATGAGCAGTTCTTC
D gene: -
V gene: TRBV24-1
J gene: TRBJ2-1
clone size: -

CDR3 protein: CATSDFQIDTNSDTQYF
CDR3 DNA: TGTGCCACCAGTGATTTCCAAATCGACACCAACTCCGATACGCAGTATTTT
D gene: -
V gene: TRBV24-1
J gene: TRBJ2-3
clone size: few

CDR3 protein: CASSLGGARVTQYF
CDR3 DNA: TGTGCCAGCAGTTTAGGCGGGGCGAGGGTGACCCAGTACTTC
D gene: -
V gene: TRBV28
J gene: TRBJ2-5
clone size: -

CDR3 protein: CSALGQHYGYTF
CDR3 DNA: TGCAGTGCCCTGGGACAGCACTATGGCTACACCTTC
D gene: TRBD1
V gene: TRBV20-1
J gene: TRBJ1-2
clone size: -

CDR3 protein: CSAPNSAGGSTDTQYF
CDR3 DNA: TGCAGTGCCCCCAATTCAGCGGGGGGCTCCACAGATACGCAGTATTTT
D gene: TRBD2
V gene: TRBV20-1
J gene: TRBJ2-3
clone size: -

CDR3 protein: CSVGTSGGSFSYNEQFF
CDR3 DNA: TGCAGCGTTGGGACTAGCGGGGGCTCTTTCTCCTACAATGAGCAGTTCTTC
D gene: TRBD2
V gene: TRBV29-1
J gene: TRBJ2-1
clone size: once

CDR3 protein: CASSQPGLAGGPFSNEQFF
CDR3 DNA: TGCGCCAGCAGCCAACCGGGACTAGCGGGGGGGCCCTTCTCCAATGAGCAGTTCTTC
D gene: TRBD2
V gene: TRBV4-3
J gene: TRBJ2-1
clone size: -

CDR3 protein: CSARDWVPQTQYF
CDR3 DNA: TGCAGTGCTAGAGATTGGGTCCCCCAAACGCAGTATTTT
D gene: -
V gene: TRBV20-1
J gene: TRBJ2-3
clone size: few

CDR3 protein: CSARDPGVGIDEQFF
CDR3 DNA: TGCAGTGCTAGGGATCCAGGGGTAGGAATCGATGAGCAGTTCTTC
D gene: -
V gene: TRBV20-1
J gene: TRBJ2-1
clone size: -

CDR3 protein: CASSALAEHTQYF
CDR3 DNA: TGTGCCAGCAGCGCCCTAGCGGAACATACGCAGTATTTT
D gene: TRBD2
V gene: TRBV7-9
J gene: TRBJ2-3
clone size: -

CDR3 protein: CASSLAKSGSGTNQPQHF
CDR3 DNA: TGTGCCAGCAGCTTAGCGAAGTCGGGTTCGGGGACAAATCAGCCCCAGCATTTT
D gene: -
V gene: TRBV13
J gene: TRBJ1-5
clone size: few

CDR3 protein: CAISATGISEQYF
CDR3 DNA: TGTGCCATCAGTGCCACGGGTATCAGCGAGCAGTACTTC
D gene: -
V gene: TRBV10-3
J gene: TRBJ2-7
clone size: -

CDR3 protein: CASSITGNEQYF
CDR3 DNA: TGTGCCAGCAGCATTACAGGGAACGAGCAGTACTTC
D gene: -
V gene: TRBV9
J gene: TRBJ2-7
clone size: few

CDR3 protein: CASSFTGGPLHF
CDR3 DNA: TGCGCCAGCAGCTTTACCGGGGGGCCCCTCCACTTT
D gene: -
V gene: TRBV4-1
J gene: TRBJ1-6
clone size: once

CDR3 protein: CASSKDLGTTYEQYF
CDR3 DNA: TGTGCCAGCAGCAAAGACCTCGGGACAACATACGAGCAGTACTTC
D gene: -
V gene: TRBV21-1
J gene: TRBJ2-7
clone size: once

CDR3 protein: CSARDRGRQPQHF
CDR3 DNA: TGCAGTGCTAGAGACAGGGGACGTCAGCCCCAGCATTTT
D gene: -
V gene: TRBV20-1
J gene: TRBJ1-5
clone size: -

CDR3 protein: CASSWVRTTNEKLFF
CDR3 DNA: TGTGCCAGCAGCTGGGTCCGGACAACTAATGAAAAACTGTTTTTT
D gene: -
V gene: TRBV7-2
J gene: TRBJ1-4
clone size: -

CDR3 protein: CASSRSGGPRETQYF
CDR3 DNA: TGTGCCAGCAGTCGCAGCGGGGGCCCACGAGAGACCCAGTACTTC
D gene: TRBD2
V gene: TRBV28
J gene: TRBJ2-5
clone size: -

CDR3 protein: CASSLGLAGGTHTDTQYF
CDR3 DNA: TGTGCCAGCAGTTTAGGGCTAGCGGGGGGAACCCACACAGATACGCAGTATTTT
D gene: TRBD2
V gene: TRBV27
J gene: TRBJ2-3
clone size: -

CDR3 protein: CASGTRWGDEQFF
CDR3 DNA: TGTGCCAGCGGGACTAGATGGGGCGATGAGCAGTTCTTC
D gene: TRBD2
V gene: TRBV28
J gene: TRBJ2-1
clone size: -

CDR3 protein: CASSPWTGRSYEQYF
CDR3 DNA: TGTGCCAGCAGTCCTTGGACAGGACGGTCCTACGAGCAGTACTTC
D gene: TRBD1
V gene: TRBV12-3/TRBV12-4
J gene: TRBJ2-7
clone size: few

CDR3 protein: CASSSPADVGTDTQYF
CDR3 DNA: TGCGCCAGCAGCTCCCCAGCAGATGTGGGAACGGATACGCAGTATTTT
D gene: -
V gene: TRBV5-1
J gene: TRBJ2-3
clone size: -

CDR3 protein: CSGGNGPRTVVSEQYF
CDR3 DNA: TGCAGTGGGGGCAATGGGCCACGGACAGTCGTCTCCGAGCAGTACTTC
D gene: -
V gene: TRBV20-1
J gene: TRBJ2-7
clone size: -

CDR3 protein: CASSSDDRVAYEQFF
CDR3 DNA: TGTGCCAGCAGCTCAGATGACAGGGTCGCCTACGAGCAGTTCTTC
D gene: TRBD1
V gene: TRBV12-3/TRBV12-4
J gene: TRBJ2-1
clone size: -

CDR3 protein: CSANQEDQETQYF
CDR3 DNA: TGCAGTGCCAACCAAGAAGACCAAGAGACCCAGTACTTC
D gene: -
V gene: TRBV20-1
J gene: TRBJ2-5
clone size: -

CDR3 protein: CASSPATSRFF
CDR3 DNA: TGTGCCAGCAGTCCGGCGACTAGCCGGTTCTTC
D gene: TRBD2
V gene: TRBV6-2/TRBV6-3
J gene: TRBJ2-1
clone size: -

CDR3 protein: CASSSSRVDEQYF
CDR3 DNA: TGTGCCAGCAGCTCCAGCAGGGTTGACGAGCAGTACTTC
D gene: -
V gene: TRBV11-1
J gene: TRBJ2-7
clone size: -